One and the same sample provided the 30 T cell receptor beta chains below, sequenced in a study of identical twins. TCRdb re-analysed the 5' RACE reads in MiXCR, keeping a single row per CDR3 protein. This sample has about 570,000 distinct CDR3 sequences, with approximately 9.6% found just once. The same specimen was also included in a second study, on yellow fever vaccine responses in identical twins.

Sequenced input: PBMCs. The source of these receptors is a woman aged 18-29 years in good health.

This clonotype was seen ten or more times. This CDR3 is CSVVGGGAKDTQYF. The CDR3 DNA reads as TGCAGCGTTGTGGGCGGGGGGGCCAAAGATACGCAGTATTTT. The genes are TRBV29-1 and TRBJ2-3; the match to TRBD2 covers 9 bases. CDR3 size: 14 residues. From germline, CDR1 is SQVTM and CDR2 ANQGSEA. Germline trimming cut 4 bases from V and 5 bases from J; bases unmatched to any gene: 7.

V is TRBV20-1 and J is TRBJ2-2; 8 nucleotides line up with TRBD2. J lost 8 bases, V lost 0 bases, and 5 bases had no gene match. Germline V lookup: CDR1 DFQATT, CDR2 SNEGSKA (reference sequence). This CDR3 spans 14 amino acids. DNA of the CDR3: TGCAGTGCTAGAGATTCGAGCGGGAGAGGGGAGCTGTTTTTT. Its protein is CSARDSSGRGELFF.

This clonotype was detected only a few times. The V gene is TRBV4-1, the J gene TRBJ2-1; 7 bases line up with TRBD2. Germline V lookup: CDR1 MGHRA, CDR2 YSYEKL. Trimming removed 4 bases from V and 5 bases from J; junction bases left unmatched: 11. This CDR3 is built from 16 residues. The CDR3 sequence: CASSPIWLADNNEQFF. The CDR3 coding sequence is TGCGCCAGCAGCCCTATCTGGCTAGCGGACAACAATGAGCAGTTCTTC.

The chain combines TRBV5-6 with TRBJ2-4; tentative D call: TRBD2 (7 bases). The germline V gene has CDR1 SGHDT and CDR2 YYEEEE. The V gene lost 2 bases and the J gene lost 7 bases, with 13 bases spanning the gap. The CDR3 covers 14 residues. The CDR3, as DNA: TGTGCCAGCAGCTTCGGGGGGCTTTCGAACATTCAGTACTTC. It is translated as CASSFGGLSNIQYF.

This clonotype was seen a handful of times. The genes are TRBV9 and TRBJ1-4, with D perhaps TRBD1 (5 bases). The CDR3 has 15 residues. V shed 4 bases and J shed 8 bases, with 18 bases lying between them. The V gene's germline CDR1 is SGDLS and CDR2 YYNGEE. The CDR3 coding sequence is TGTGCCAGCAGCCCAGGTCAGGGTAGGAGGGAAAAACTGTTTTTT. Its protein product is CASSPGQGRREKLFF.

This clonotype was seen ten or more times. The V gene is TRBV20-1, the J gene TRBJ2-5, with TRBD1 matching over 7 bases. CDR1 and CDR2 from the germline V gene are DFQATT and SNEGSKA (reference sequence). J gave up 1 base and V 5 bases, and 4 bases lay outside the gene matches. The CDR3 is made up of 13 amino acids. CDR3 amino acids: CSAGPGGQETQYF. For the CDR3, the DNA is TGCAGTGCTGGACCAGGGGGCCAAGAGACCCAGTACTTC.

This clonotype was counted at least ten times. This chain joins TRBV12-3 or TRBV12-4 and TRBJ1-1, with D possibly matching TRBD1 (5 bases). The CDR3 sequence is 14 residues long. Between the trimmed V and J ends, which lost 4 bases and 1 base, there was a span of 10 bases. CDR3 residues: CASSSLTGNTEAFF. Written as DNA, the CDR3 is TGTGCCAGCAGTTCGTTAACAGGGAACACTGAAGCTTTCTTT.

This clonotype was detected many times. Written as DNA, the CDR3 is TGTGCCAGCAGTTTATCCTTTCGGGAATTATATGGCTACACCTTC. This encodes CASSLSFRELYGYTF. V and J are TRBV27 and TRBJ1-2; no definite D call. Trimming took off 0 bases at V and 5 bases at J, with 13 bases between the two ends. Looked up from germline, CDR1 is MNHEY and CDR2 is SMNVEV (reference sequence). The CDR3 contains 15 residues.

This chain links TRBV4-2 with TRBJ2-7; D gene ambiguous. The germline V gene encodes CDR1 LGHNA and CDR2 YNFKEQ. Trimming pared 6 bases from V and 3 bases from J, leaving 15 bases between. The CDR3 has 14 residues. The CDR3 sequence: CASRDWLSGYEQYF. For the CDR3, the DNA is TGTGCCAGCAGAGACTGGTTGTCCGGCTACGAGCAGTACTTC.

This clonotype has at least ten counts. For the CDR3, the DNA is TGCAGCTTACTAGCGGTTAACAATGAGCAGTTCTTC. This translates into CSLLAVNNEQFF. V and J are TRBV29-1 and TRBJ2-1; 8 positions match TRBD2. In germline, CDR1 is SQVTM, CDR2 ANQGSEA. The CDR3 has 12 residues. Trimming took 8 bases from V and 5 from J; bases not matched to a gene: 5.

The chain has TRBV7-2 and TRBJ2-6; D is unclear. Germline V gene lookup returns CDR1 SGHTA and CDR2 FQGNSA. Trimming removed 2 bases at V and 4 bases at J, with 15 bases between. The length of the CDR3 is 17 residues. In nucleotides, the CDR3 is TGTGCCAGCAGCTTACAGGCCCGAACCGGGGGGGCCAACGTCCTGACTTTC. It specifies CASSLQARTGGANVLTF.

This clonotype was seen repeatedly, ten times or more. This rearrangement joins TRBV4-3 to TRBJ2-2; weak D call: TRBD1 (6 bases). The V end was cut by 8 bases, the J end by 0 bases, with 10 bases between. The germline gives CDR1 LGHNA, CDR2 YSLEER. This CDR3 spans 14 amino acids. The CDR3: CASRRTANTGELFF. CDR3 sequence (DNA): TGCGCCAGCCGTAGGACAGCGAACACCGGGGAGCTGTTTTTT.

This clonotype showed up just a few times. The rearrangement uses TRBV5-1 and TRBJ2-2; tentatively, D is TRBD1 or TRBD2 (5 bases each). The CDR3 spans 14 residues. The germline V gene encodes CDR1 SGHRS and CDR2 YFSETQ. Trimming stripped 7 bases from V and 4 bases from J, with 14 bases between. CDR3 DNA sequence: TGCGCCAGCGAGGGGAGCGCGCCCACCGGGGAGCTGTTTTTT. It codes for CASEGSAPTGELFF. The full variable domain, completed using reference TRBV5-1 and TRBJ2-2, is KAGVTQTPRYLIKTRGQQVTLSCSPISGHRSVSWYQQTPGQGLQFLFEYFSETQRNKGNFPGRFSGRQFSNSRSEMNVSTLELGDSALYLCASEGSAPTGELFFGEGSRLTVL.

The rearrangement links TRBV5-6 to TRBJ2-5; 9 positions agree with TRBD2. The germline V gene has CDR1 SGHDT and CDR2 YYEEEE. The CDR3 extends over 17 amino acids. The J segment lost 5 bases and the V segment lost 3 bases, leaving 14 bases of the junction unmatched. This chain's CDR3 is CASSSRLAGARVETQYF. In DNA, the CDR3 is TGTGCCAGCAGCTCACGTTTAGCGGGGGCTCGGGTGGAGACCCAGTACTTC.

This clonotype has just a few counts. The CDR3 sequence is CSVDGDTETQYF. The DNA of the CDR3 is TGCAGCGTTGATGGGGACACAGAGACCCAGTACTTC. V is TRBV29-1 and J is TRBJ2-5; TRBD1 is a possible D gene (6 bases). V dropped 3 bases and J dropped 4 bases, with 9 bases sitting between them. The CDR3 extends over 12 amino acids. The V gene's germline CDR1 is SQVTM and CDR2 ANQGSEA.

This clonotype was picked up a small number of times. This rearrangement joins TRBV3-1 to TRBJ2-1, with TRBD2 matching 8 bases. The V segment lost 1 base and the J segment 7 bases; nucleotides outside the gene matches: 12. Per the germline V gene, CDR1 is LGHDT and CDR2 is YNNKEL (reference sequence). The length of the CDR3 is 17 residues. Here the CDR3 reads CASSQVRTGTRGNEQFF. The CDR3 bases are TGTGCCAGCAGCCAAGTTAGGACCGGGACTAGGGGAAATGAGCAGTTCTTC.

This clonotype occurred a few times. The chain recombines TRBV6-1 with TRBJ1-1; TRBD1 matches at 7 bases. The germline V gene has CDR1 MNHNS and CDR2 SASEGT. The CDR3 totals 15 residues. Unmatched junction bases numbered 8, after V lost 6 bases and J lost 1 base. CDR3 bases: TGTGCCAGCAGCCACAGGGGCCCGGAGAACACTGAAGCTTTCTTT. It codes for CASSHRGPENTEAFF.

This clonotype came up many times. CDR3 loop: CASSFPRTVPYGYTF. The CDR3 bases are TGTGCCAGCAGTTTCCCCAGGACAGTCCCCTATGGCTACACCTTC. V and J are TRBV12-3 or TRBV12-4 and TRBJ1-2; maybe TRBD1 (6 bases). V was pared by 3 bases and J by 4 bases, with 15 bases between. This CDR3 has 15 amino acids.

The gene calls are TRBV7-9 and TRBJ2-5; 7 bases agree with TRBD2. The CDR3 totals 15 residues. Trimming took 0 bases from V and 2 from J; bases not matched to a gene: 3. Germline loops: CDR1 SEHNR, CDR2 FQNEAQ (reference sequence). This chain's CDR3 is CASSLAWGGQETQYF. CDR3 sequence (DNA): TGTGCCAGCAGCTTAGCCTGGGGGGGACAAGAGACCCAGTACTTC.

This clonotype was seen a few times. The rearrangement links TRBV15 to TRBJ2-7; 9 nucleotides line up with TRBD1. This CDR3 spans 16 amino acids. CDR1 is LNHNV, CDR2 YYDKDF, per germline (reference sequence). Trimming took 1 base from V and 1 from J; bases not matched to a gene: 5. The CDR3 is CATSRGADRGSYEQYF. The CDR3 DNA reads as TGTGCCACCAGCAGAGGGGCGGACAGGGGTTCCTACGAGCAGTACTTC.

This clonotype was seen a few times. This chain connects TRBV20-1 to TRBJ2-5; the match to TRBD2 covers 11 bases. The CDR3 has 15 amino acids. Germline V gene lookup returns CDR1 DFQATT and CDR2 SNEGSKA (reference sequence). The J segment lost 5 bases and the V segment lost 6 bases, leaving 11 bases of the junction unmatched. The CDR3 loop reads CSARRTSGLGETQYF. The DNA for the CDR3 is TGCAGTGCACGGAGGACTAGCGGGTTAGGCGAGACCCAGTACTTC.

This clonotype occurred many times. The chain combines TRBV10-3 with TRBJ2-7; 9 nucleotides align to TRBD2. The CDR3 totals 15 residues. CDR1 and CDR2 (germline): ENHRY, SYGVKD. J was trimmed by 3 bases and V by 10 bases; bases with no gene match: 13. CDR3 residues: CATGGASGTFYEQYF. CDR3 sequence (DNA): TGTGCCACCGGCGGGGCTAGCGGGACGTTCTACGAGCAGTACTTC.

This clonotype appeared many times. V gene TRBV20-1 combines with J gene TRBJ2-1, with 7 bases fitting TRBD2. In germline, CDR1 is DFQATT, CDR2 SNEGSKA (reference sequence). The CDR3 loop spans 13 amino acids. J lost 4 bases, V lost 6 bases, and 6 bases had no gene match. CDR3 in amino acids: CSADGGTYNEQFF. Here the CDR3 DNA reads TGCAGTGCAGACGGGGGGACTTACAATGAGCAGTTCTTC.

The gene calls are TRBV7-6 and TRBJ2-2, with 13 positions matching TRBD2. Germline-derived CDR1 and CDR2 are SGHVS and FNYEAQ. This CDR3 contains 17 residues. V dropped 4 bases and J dropped 7; count of bases not matched to a gene: 9. This chain's CDR3 is CASSSLGLAGEDGELFF. Here the CDR3 DNA reads TGTGCCAGCAGCTCCCTCGGACTAGCGGGAGAGGACGGGGAGCTGTTTTTT.

This clonotype came up a few times. This chain joins TRBV2 and TRBJ1-4; D might be TRBD1 (5 bases). Germline V gene data show CDR1 as SNHLY and CDR2 as FYNNEI. The CDR3 contains 13 residues. Trimming took off 6 bases at V and 9 bases at J, with 14 bases between the two ends. The CDR3 loop reads CASRPGTYQKLFF. CDR3 bases: TGTGCCAGCAGACCGGGGACTTATCAAAAACTGTTTTTT.

This clonotype was seen at least ten times. The chain joins TRBV5-1 to TRBJ2-1; the D gene is possibly TRBD1 (5 bases). The V gene's germline CDR1 is SGHRS and CDR2 YFSETQ. This CDR3 contains 13 residues. V dropped 4 bases and J dropped 7 bases, with 12 bases sitting between them. CDR3 sequence reads: CASSPITGNEQFF. In DNA form, the CDR3 reads TGCGCCAGCAGCCCCATCACAGGAAATGAGCAGTTCTTC.

The chain combines TRBV27 with TRBJ2-3; D gene uncertain. V shed 7 bases and J shed 3 bases, with 17 bases lying between them. This CDR3 spans 15 amino acids. Germline CDR1 and CDR2: MNHEY and SMNVEV (reference sequence). CDR3 sequence (DNA): TGTGCCAGCACCATCTTTTCCCGAGGTACAGATACGCAGTATTTT. It translates to CASTIFSRGTDTQYF.

This clonotype was observed many times. The CDR3 spells CASRHSGTKETQYF. CDR3 coding DNA: TGTGCCAGCAGGCACTCGGGCACCAAAGAGACCCAGTACTTC. The rearrangement joins TRBV7-9 to TRBJ2-5; D is ambiguous. Germline CDR1 SEHNR, CDR2 FQNEAQ (reference sequence). V lost 6 bases to trimming and J lost 3 bases, with 14 bases between them. The CDR3 extends over 14 amino acids.

This clonotype occurred many times. This chain joins TRBV20-1 and TRBJ1-1; D is undetermined. V shed 4 bases and J shed 4 bases, with 10 bases lying between them. The CDR3 consists of 12 residues. Germline V lookup: CDR1 DFQATT, CDR2 SNEGSKA (reference sequence). In DNA form, the CDR3 reads TGCAGTGCTAACCCCCGTAGCACTGAAGCTTTCTTT. Protein product: CSANPRSTEAFF.

There are a few counts of this clonotype. The gene calls are TRBV5-1 and TRBJ1-2; 8 bases are shared with TRBD1. After removal of 3 bases from V and 8 bases from J, the junction contained 12 bases not matched to a gene. Germline V CDR1 and CDR2: SGHRS, YFSETQ. The CDR3 runs 15 residues. The CDR3 DNA reads as TGCGCCAGCAGCTACACGGGCGGACAGGGAGACGGCTACACCTTC. Translation gives CASSYTGGQGDGYTF.